Listed below are T cell receptor beta chains from one sample, sequenced in a study of early T cells in non-severe SARS-CoV-2 infection. MiXCR, applied by TCRdb to the 5' RACE reads, yields one record per CDR3 protein. Of fewer than 110,000 distinct CDR3 sequences listed, roughly 11% are singletons. The specimen sequenced was whole blood. These receptor sequences come from an adult who was a healthcare worker with PCR-confirmed SARS-CoV-2 infection or an uninfected control (not recorded which). Both conserved end residues are part of each CDR3. Each record gives: D gene, clone size, V gene, J gene, CDR3 protein, CDR3 DNA. D genes are given only for firm matches. Only part of the rows carry a size: once, few, many, or a class if the clone is expanded.

>NA|few|TRBV12-3/TRBV12-4|TRBJ2-3
CASSFGLSGDTQYF
TGTGCCAGCAGTTTTGGCTTGTCGGGAGATACGCAGTATTTT
>TRBD2|NA|TRBV29-1|TRBJ2-1
CSVELAGGTNEQFF
TGCAGCGTTGAACTAGCGGGAGGGACTAATGAGCAGTTCTTC
>NA|NA|TRBV12-3/TRBV12-4|TRBJ1-2
CASSLIRGVHGYTF
TGTGCCAGCAGTTTAATCCGGGGGGTTCATGGCTACACCTTC
>NA|many|TRBV10-2|TRBJ1-5
CASSENRNQPQHF
TGCGCCAGCAGTGAGAACCGCAATCAGCCCCAGCATTTT
>TRBD1|many|TRBV28|TRBJ2-6
CASSPTGGSSGANVLTF
TGTGCCAGCAGTCCCACAGGGGGCTCCTCTGGGGCCAACGTCCTGACTTTC
>NA|many|TRBV5-1|TRBJ1-1
CASSPTGPNTEAFF
TGCGCCAGCAGCCCGACAGGACCGAACACTGAAGCTTTCTTT
>NA|NA|TRBV15|TRBJ2-3
CATSSLMDTQYF
TGTGCCACCAGCAGTCTGATGGATACGCAGTATTTT
>NA|NA|TRBV6-2/TRBV6-3|TRBJ1-2
CASSGDSYYGYTF
TGTGCCAGCAGCGGCGACAGCTACTATGGCTACACCTTC
>TRBD1|NA|TRBV7-9|TRBJ2-2
CASSRALQGAGELFF
TGTGCCAGCAGCCGAGCCCTACAGGGGGCCGGGGAGCTGTTTTTT
>NA|many|TRBV7-8|TRBJ2-3
CASSLRRGAADTQYF
TGTGCCAGCAGCTTAAGGAGGGGAGCGGCAGATACGCAGTATTTT
>NA|NA|TRBV30|TRBJ2-1
CAWSLFTRGEQFF
TGTGCCTGGAGCCTCTTTACTCGGGGTGAGCAGTTCTTC
>TRBD1|many|TRBV7-9|TRBJ1-1
CASSLAPGGTTEAFF
TGTGCCAGCAGCTTAGCGCCAGGGGGTACCACTGAAGCTTTCTTT
>NA|few|TRBV7-2|TRBJ2-4
CASSPWTANIQYF
TGTGCCAGCAGCCCTTGGACCGCAAACATTCAGTACTTC
>NA|few|TRBV5-1|TRBJ1-4
CASSPRLATNEKLFF
TGCGCCAGCAGCCCCCGCTTGGCAACTAATGAAAAACTGTTTTTT
>NA|many|TRBV11-2|TRBJ2-7
CATGPQYF
TGTGCCACTGGGCCCCAGTACTTC
>NA|many|TRBV19|TRBJ2-3
CASRRERSDTQYF
TGTGCCAGTAGGAGGGAGAGGTCAGATACGCAGTATTTT
>TRBD2|many|TRBV3-1|TRBJ2-3
CASSQGLAGVQDTQYF
TGTGCCAGCAGCCAGGGACTAGCGGGAGTGCAAGATACGCAGTATTTT
>NA|NA|TRBV10-3|TRBJ2-6
CAIKDSGANVLTF
TGTGCCATCAAAGACTCTGGGGCCAACGTCCTGACTTTC
>NA|few|TRBV2|TRBJ2-3
CASSGGRADTQYF
TGTGCCAGCAGTGGAGGGAGAGCAGATACGCAGTATTTT
>TRBD2|many|TRBV2|TRBJ2-7
CASSEVGLGAYEQYF
TGTGCCAGCAGTGAAGTGGGACTAGGCGCCTACGAGCAGTACTTC
>NA|NA|TRBV28|TRBJ2-7
CASTRTASSYEQYF
TGTGCCAGCACCCGGACAGCAAGCTCCTACGAGCAGTACTTC
>TRBD1|many|TRBV3-1|TRBJ2-7
CASSQDRGTGPYEQYF
TGTGCCAGCAGCCAAGATAGGGGGACAGGACCCTACGAGCAGTACTTC
>NA|few|TRBV20-1|TRBJ1-5
CSALRGNQPQHF
TGCAGTGCCCTTAGGGGCAATCAGCCCCAGCATTTT
>TRBD2|many|TRBV12-3/TRBV12-4|TRBJ2-1
CASSGEGPQQYEQFF
TGTGCCAGCAGTGGGGAGGGCCCCCAACAATATGAGCAGTTCTTC
>NA|many|TRBV7-2|TRBJ2-3
CASSQSGTRGLATQYF
TGTGCCAGCAGCCAATCCGGGACACGGGGTCTAGCTACGCAGTATTTT
>NA|NA|TRBV28|TRBJ2-7
CASSLGMDSRVYEQYF
TGTGCCAGCAGTTTGGGTATGGACTCCCGGGTCTACGAGCAGTACTTC
>NA|many|TRBV6-1|TRBJ2-1
CASIRVPSSYNEQFF
TGTGCCAGCATTCGGGTCCCTAGCTCCTACAATGAGCAGTTCTTC
>NA|few|TRBV3-1|TRBJ2-2
CASSQAWELFF
TGTGCCAGCAGCCAAGCCTGGGAGCTGTTTTTT
>NA|many|TRBV28|TRBJ2-1
CASSQVGAGLGNEQFF
TGTGCCAGCAGTCAGGTCGGGGCGGGCCTTGGGAATGAGCAGTTCTTC
>TRBD1|many|TRBV7-8|TRBJ1-3
CASSLRDRGVGGNTIYF
TGTGCCAGCAGCCTCCGGGACAGGGGCGTAGGTGGAAACACCATATATTTT
>NA|many|TRBV7-2|TRBJ2-3
CASSSDGTLDTQYF
TGTGCCAGCAGCTCCGACGGAACCTTAGATACGCAGTATTTT
>NA|many|TRBV12-3/TRBV12-4|TRBJ1-2
CASSPGPIAYGYTF
TGTGCCAGCAGTCCCGGACCGATAGCCTATGGCTACACCTTC
>NA|NA|TRBV11-2|TRBJ1-3
CASSHEPGNTIYF
TGTGCCAGCAGCCACGAGCCAGGAAACACCATATATTTT
>NA|few|TRBV10-3|TRBJ1-1
CAISRTDERDTEAFF
TGTGCCATCAGTCGAACAGACGAGAGGGACACTGAAGCTTTCTTT
>NA|NA|TRBV3-1|TRBJ2-7
CASSRAPDGHEQYF
TGTGCCAGCAGCCGGGCCCCAGATGGTCACGAGCAGTACTTC
>TRBD2|many|TRBV7-2|TRBJ2-7
CASSPGLARTYEQYF
TGTGCCAGCAGCCCAGGACTAGCTAGAACCTACGAGCAGTACTTC
>NA|many|TRBV5-1|TRBJ2-1
CASSMGHYNEQFF
TGCGCCAGCAGCATGGGCCACTACAATGAGCAGTTCTTC
>NA|few|TRBV27|TRBJ1-6
CASSFGSGRANSPLHF
TGTGCCAGCAGTTTCGGTTCCGGACGGGCTAATTCACCCCTCCACTTT
>NA|few|TRBV28|TRBJ2-3
CASSLAELSTDTQYF
TGTGCCAGCAGTTTGGCGGAGTTAAGCACAGATACGCAGTATTTT
>NA|many|TRBV7-9|TRBJ2-2
CASSLSAGRNTGELFF
TGTGCCAGCAGCTTATCGGCAGGGAGGAACACCGGGGAGCTGTTTTTT
>NA|NA|TRBV20-1|TRBJ1-1
CSARDTGLGTEAFF
TGCAGTGCTAGAGACACAGGGTTGGGTACTGAAGCTTTCTTT
>TRBD1|many|TRBV12-3/TRBV12-4|TRBJ1-1
CASSHTGERTEAFF
TGTGCCAGCAGCCACACAGGGGAGAGGACTGAAGCTTTCTTT
>NA|NA|TRBV28|TRBJ2-5
CASSPHPRDIWGQETQYF
TGTGCCAGCAGTCCTCATCCCCGGGACATTTGGGGGCAAGAGACCCAGTACTTC
>NA|few|TRBV5-5|TRBJ2-7
CASSLLGLLSYEQYF
TGTGCCAGCAGCTTGCTTGGACTACTATCCTACGAGCAGTACTTC
>NA|NA|TRBV25-1|TRBJ1-6
CASSELNRNSPLHF
TGTGCCAGCAGTGAATTAAACAGGAATTCACCCCTCCACTTT
>NA|NA|TRBV28|TRBJ2-3
CASSSPGRERDTQYF
TGTGCCAGCAGTTCACCCGGACGGGAGAGAGATACGCAGTATTTT
>TRBD1|many|TRBV7-8|TRBJ1-5
CASRRDREGNQPQHF
TGTGCCAGCAGGCGGGACAGGGAGGGCAATCAGCCCCAGCATTTT
>NA|many|TRBV25-1|TRBJ2-5
CASSEWAEETQYF
TGTGCCAGCAGTGAATGGGCAGAAGAGACCCAGTACTTC
>NA|few|TRBV20-1|TRBJ2-7
CSARPRDHEQYF
TGCAGTGCTCGGCCGCGGGATCACGAGCAGTACTTC
>TRBD2|NA|TRBV7-9|TRBJ2-6
CASIQTRGSGANVLTF
TGTGCCAGCATCCAGACGCGGGGGAGTGGGGCCAACGTCCTGACTTTC
>TRBD2|NA|TRBV7-9|TRBJ2-5
CASSRPSGAQETQYF
TGTGCCAGCAGCCGGCCTAGCGGGGCCCAAGAGACCCAGTACTTC
>TRBD2|NA|TRBV7-8|TRBJ2-5
CASSLVVAGGIEETQYF
TGTGCCAGCAGCTTAGTGGTAGCGGGAGGGATTGAAGAGACCCAGTACTTC
>NA|NA|TRBV10-3|TRBJ1-1
CAISESPRRNTEAFF
TGTGCCATCAGTGAGTCCCCGAGACGGAACACTGAAGCTTTCTTT
>NA|NA|TRBV6-1|TRBJ1-4
CASSENRDEKLFF
TGTGCCAGCAGTGAGAACAGGGATGAAAAACTGTTTTTT
>TRBD1|NA|TRBV29-1|TRBJ2-7
CSVDITGDSYEQYF
TGCAGCGTTGATATCACAGGGGACTCCTACGAGCAGTACTTC
>NA|many|TRBV7-9|TRBJ2-1
CASSQMGGEQFF
TGTGCCAGCAGCCAAATGGGGGGTGAGCAGTTCTTC
>NA|NA|TRBV15|TRBJ2-5
CATSRGGEETQYF
TGTGCCACCAGCAGAGGGGGAGAAGAGACCCAGTACTTC
>NA|NA|TRBV28|TRBJ2-1
CASGSGSSYNEQFF
TGTGCCAGCGGGTCGGGGAGCTCCTACAATGAGCAGTTCTTC